This T cell receptor (beta chain) was profiled in a study of control samples from healthy donors and cancer patients (dated by TCRdb to the early 2020s). The CDR3 sequence holds 14 residues, the cysteine and phenylalanine included. Only the CDR3 portion is preserved as DNA: 42 bases, with reading frame beginning at the first base. The germline V gene supplies CDR1 SGHRS and CDR2 YFSETQ. V is cut by 0 bases and J by 6 bases, and the space between the germline ends is 10 bases. A remark on this clone: Its antigen is not yet known. It has no much larger one-base neighbor in the sample; base qualities were not kept.

The library was made by the immunoSEQ multiplex PCR assay. The clones in this table, taken by TCRdb from immuneACCESS, are in-frame only. Not every clone is retained; where verified, under half of the shortfall comes from an unresolved V gene, and the cause of the rest is unknown. In this sample the table shows 70,000 to 75,000 clones, roughly 89% of which occur a single time. About 19% of the sample comes from the top ten. Input material: PBMCs. The rearrangement combines TRBV5-1 with TRBJ2-1, with the D gene not confidently named. This TCR was recovered from a man aged 55 to 69 with lung cancer. The DNA is as follows: TGCGCCAGCAGCTTGGTAGTAGGACGCAATGAGCAGTTCTTC. This translates into CASSLVVGRNEQFF.